This TCR beta chain was documented in a study of control samples from healthy donors and cancer patients. Here immunoSEQ multiplex PCR was the method, and the copy in TCRdb shows in-frame clones only, minus some. This table holds 150,000 to 200,000 clones, over 85% found once. Germline V lookup: CDR1 SGDLS, CDR2 YYNGEE. The V and J ends lost 3 bases and 3 bases respectively, with 15 bases between them. The CDR3 extends over 15 amino acids. The receptor was derived from a man under 40 in good health. The sequencing input was blood. V usage is TRBV9 and J usage is TRBJ1-1; D remains unclear. This CDR3 is CASSGGSEAHTEAFF. The DNA for the CDR3 is TGTGCCAGCAGCGGCGGATCTGAGGCCCACACTGAAGCTTTCTTT.